This T cell receptor (beta chain) appears in the sequencing data of a study of T cells in localized non-small cell lung cancer. The CDR3 is 14 amino acids. In germline, CDR1 is SGHNT, CDR2 YYREEE (reference sequence). Trimming took 0 bases from V and 3 from J, leaving 9 bases between them. Repertoires were generated with immunoSEQ multiplex PCR, while TCRdb's copy carries only in-frame clones and drops some. The sample yields about 48,000 clones, about 80% seen once. About this clone itself: What it binds is not known.

General study results and limits: A denser population of T cells in blood accompanied longer overall survival.

This TCR was sampled from a man aged 35 to 70 with stage I squamous cell lung carcinoma. The genes are TRBV5-4 and TRBJ1-2, with D maybe TRBD1 (5 bases). This specimen consisted of peripheral blood, obtained before any cancer treatment. In DNA form, the CDR3 reads TGTGCCAGCAGCTTGGGCCAGGGAGACTATGGCTACACCTTC. It specifies CASSLGQGDYGYTF.